One TCR beta chain is described in this entry. Its specific antigen is unknown. No quality values exist for individual bases; no much larger clone is one base distant. The sample is drawn from a study of blood T cells in healthy people across ages (dated by TCRdb to the mid-2010s). Some background on the complete study: In model experiments, template switching captured about one uniquely barcoded TCR beta cDNA molecule for every two T cells. To avoid experimental bias, donors of different ages were distributed randomly across sequencing lanes. For two donors (one aged 18 to 29 and one aged 80 or older), the study analyzed two additional independent replicas of 1 million unique cDNA reads from the same blood draw. To track age-related changes in TCR beta repertoire diversity, the study relied on deep sequencing normalized with unique cDNA molecular identifiers. The donors were split into four age groups: young (average approximately 16 years), middle-aged (roughly 39), aged (more than 60) and long-lived (82). General study outcomes and caveats: Because profiling used bulk unsorted PBMCs, naive and antigen-experienced compartments could not be compared conclusively. Observed TCR beta diversity correlated strongly with the percentage of naive T cells measured by flow cytometry. Donor CMV infection status was unknown, potentially confounding age-related changes in expanded clonotypes. Total diversity estimates from one million sequenced T cells were considered lower bounds and underestimates. Compared with the aged group, more naive CD4+ T cells, fewer expanded clones and increased TCR diversity were shown by the long-lived group, suggesting age selection. Observed TCR beta diversity per million T cells fell roughly linearly with age, and a significant reduction was already apparent by age approximately 40.

To prepare the library, 5' RACE was applied. The sequencer listed for this sample is Illumina HiSeq 2500. The second PCR ran for roughly 7 to 11 cycles and used a J-beta primer mix along with a sample-barcoded 5' primer. A template-switch 5' adaptor carrying 12 random nucleotides introduced a unique molecular identifier onto each TCR beta cDNA molecule. Each sample yielded at least 3 million CDR3-containing paired-end reads. First-strand cDNA was synthesized from all RNA with the Mint cDNA synthesis kit, primed by a TRBC-specific oligonucleotide. Following uracil-DNA glycosylase treatment, a first 18-cycle PCR with universal primers M1SS and BC2_uni_R was performed on all cDNA. In the original analysis: Each sample was normalized by randomly selecting 1 million high-quality reads, each carrying a distinct molecular identifier. Instead of being binned into consensus sequences, reads that shared molecular identifiers were thrown out. CDR3 identification, clonotype clustering and error correction used MiTCR with a Q25 quality threshold and the strictest error-elimination algorithm. A nonparametric unseen species model with Euler transformation was used to estimate a lower bound on total TCR beta diversity. In TCRdb, the public reads were trimmed at Q25 with fastp and aligned with MiXCR, with productive beta chains retained. Each entry is one CDR3 protein sequence, shown with its most common DNA and genes. The V and J calls were determined by TCRdb, not by the authors. For this sample there are 600,000 or so distinct CDR3 sequences; under 25% appear just once. The leading ten clones occupy approximately 3.6% of the sample.

The roughly 39 donors, aged about 6 to 90 years, were systemically healthy Caucasian individuals from Russia. Each donor gave 8 to 10 milliliters of peripheral blood, collected into EDTA-treated Vacutainer tubes. Ficoll-Paque density-gradient centrifugation was used to isolate PBMCs, with at least 6 million per sample. Total RNA, at least 5 micrograms per sample, was extracted from PBMCs with Trizol reagent. For every donor, an aliquot of PBMCs went through flow cytometry to measure the percentages of naive CD45RAhigh/CD27high T cells. This TCR was recovered from a man between 65 and 85 years old in good health. The sample consisted of blood.

DNA sequence: TGTGCCAGCAGAGGAGAGGGGTATGCTAATGAAAAACTGTTTTTT. This encodes CASRGEGYANEKLFF. The chain couples TRBV6-1 to TRBJ1-4; TRBD1 might be the D gene, on 5 matching bases. Counted from cysteine to phenylalanine, this CDR3 has 15 amino acids. CDR3 DNA is the only sequence kept; it has 45 bases, read in frame from the first base. The germline V gene provides CDR1 MNHNS and CDR2 SASEGT. V and J are truncated by 6 bases and 3 bases respectively, leaving an intervening sequence of 14 bases.